This T cell receptor (beta chain) was identified in a study of monozygotic twins with inflammatory bowel disease. Overall study findings and caveats: Support was lacking for any single strong IBD-associated signal or clonotype.

A remark on this clonotype: The antigen is not known.

The CDR3 totals 14 residues. Germline assignment: CDR1 MNHEY and CDR2 SVGEGT. Reprocessing the 5' RACE reads, TCRdb reports a single entry for every CDR3 protein and omits DNA. The sample has a few hundred thousand distinct CDR3 sequences. The chain is built from TRBV6-2 or TRBV6-3 and TRBJ1-1; TCRdb gives TRBD1 as the D gene, but with no DNA this cannot be confirmed. The sequenced sample consisted of blood. The sequence was obtained from a human donor with ulcerative colitis or Crohn's disease, or a healthy co-twin of an affected twin (not recorded which). CDR3 in amino acids: CASSPNWVPTEAFF.